Each of the 9 T cell receptor beta chains below was sequenced from the same sample in a study of OX40 agonist ivuxolimab in advanced cancers. The repertoire was sequenced with immunoSEQ multiplex PCR; TCRdb's copy has only in-frame clones and lacks some. The data contain around 94,000 clones, roughly 90% of them singletons. Sequenced here: CD4+ or CD8+ T cells sorted from blood, sampled in a trial of the OX40 agonist ivuxolimab. The receptors originated from an adult with an advanced solid tumor such as melanoma, head and neck, liver or kidney cancer.

DNA of the CDR3: TGCGCCAGCAGCCATCTAGCGGGAGGGCCGCTGGGTGAGCAGTTCTTC. It codes for CASSHLAGGPLGEQFF. V and J are TRBV4-1 and TRBJ2-1, with 12 bases lining up with TRBD2. Trimming took 3 bases from V and 9 from J; bases not matched to a gene: 9. Germline CDR1 and CDR2: MGHRA and YSYEKL. This CDR3 region has 16 residues.

CDR3 in DNA: TGTGCCAGCAGCGGGAACACAGGGACCGACAATGAGCAGTTCTTC. This encodes CASSGNTGTDNEQFF. The V call is TRBV9, the J call TRBJ2-1; D might be TRBD1 (6 bases). Trimming pared 3 bases from V and 5 bases from J, leaving 15 bases between. Germline V lookup: CDR1 SGDLS, CDR2 YYNGEE. This CDR3 has 15 residues. The full variable domain, completed using reference TRBV9 and TRBJ2-1, is DSGVTQTPKHLITATGQRVTLRCSPRSGDLSVYWYQQSLDQGLQFLIQYYNGEERAKGNILERFSAQQFPDLHSELNLSSLELGDSALYFCASSGNTGTDNEQFFGPGTRLTVL.

V gene TRBV27 combines with J gene TRBJ2-1; possibly TRBD2 for D (6 bases). Germline V gives CDR1 MNHEY, CDR2 SMNVEV (reference sequence). V lost 4 bases to trimming and J lost 10 bases, with 26 bases between them. The CDR3 covers 17 residues. The CDR3 protein is CASSYRPVAEGLGEQFF. The CDR3 DNA follows: TGTGCCAGCAGTTACCGGCCCGTAGCGGAGGGCCTGGGGGAGCAGTTCTTC.

The chain employs TRBV9 and TRBJ2-3; 7 bases align to TRBD2. The CDR3 totals 15 residues. Trimming at V came to 4 bases and at J to 0 bases, leaving 5 bases not matched to a gene. CDR1 SGDLS and CDR2 YYNGEE come from the germline V gene. Here the CDR3 reads CASSPSGTSTDTQYF. In DNA form, the CDR3 reads TGTGCCAGCAGCCCCAGCGGGACTAGCACAGATACGCAGTATTTT.

This sequence joins TRBV6-5 and TRBJ2-7; perhaps TRBD2 as D (5 bases). With 7 bases removed from V and 6 bases from J, the gap between germline ends came to 16 bases. Germline V lookup: CDR1 MNHEY, CDR2 SVGAGI. The CDR3 is 13 residues long. CDR3 loop: CASIGLRSSEQYF. Written as DNA, the CDR3 is TGTGCCAGCATTGGACTCCGGTCTAGCGAGCAGTACTTC.

The genes are TRBV27 and TRBJ1-1; a weak D match, TRBD1 (5 bases). Trimming pared 2 bases from V and 1 base from J, leaving 11 bases between. The CDR3 loop spans 15 amino acids. CDR1 and CDR2 from the germline V gene are MNHEY and SMNVEV (reference sequence). CDR3 residues: CASSLRGLGNTEAFF. The CDR3 DNA follows: TGTGCCAGCAGTTTAAGGGGACTGGGGAACACTGAAGCTTTCTTT.

The chain has TRBV9 and TRBJ2-7; the D call may be TRBD1 or TRBD2 (5 bases each). This CDR3 region has 14 residues. Per germline, CDR1 SGDLS and CDR2 YYNGEE. V dropped 4 bases and J dropped 3 bases, with 14 bases sitting between them. This CDR3 reads CASSPGTAHYEQYF. Here the CDR3 DNA reads TGTGCCAGCAGCCCTGGGACGGCGCACTACGAGCAGTACTTC.

This clone was found once. The gene calls are TRBV21-1 and TRBJ1-6; the table names TRBD1, a call not compared with the DNA. TRBV21-1 is shown as a pseudogene. CDR3 length: 16 residues. Here the CDR3 DNA reads TGTGCCAGCAGCAATGACAGGGTTACGACAAATTCACCCCTCCACTTT. Amino acids: CASSNDRVTTNSPLHF.

J is TRBJ1-5 and V is TRBV27, with D tentatively TRBD1 (5 bases). V was pared by 2 bases and J by 1 base, with 9 bases between. CDR1 and CDR2 (germline): MNHEY, SMNVEV (reference sequence). This CDR3 has 15 amino acids. Written as DNA, the CDR3 is TGTGCCAGCAGTTTAAGGTGGGGGAGCAATCAGCCCCAGCATTTT. It encodes CASSLRWGSNQPQHF.